This TCR beta chain was observed in a study of blood T cell repertoires in COVID-19. The wider study: PBMCs, B-cell-depleted T cells, or T cells were the source of the cDNA or gDNA that made up the material.

Trimming removed 0 bases from V and 4 bases from J, with 6 bases in between. Germline loops: CDR1 LGHNA, CDR2 YSLEER. The CDR3 runs to 13 residues. In the authors' methods: Counts of nucleated cells, estimated from reference gene primer amplification, were obtained. Measured with immunoSEQ multiplex PCR; TCRdb has only the in-frame clones, and not every one. V and J calls plus clone size are reproduced from that table; the DNA served to infer D and trimming. The sample contains over 95,000 clones, 85% to 90% of which appear only once. The sequencing sample was made of peripheral blood. The chain carries TRBV4-3 and TRBJ1-2; no clear D gene. The clonotype comes from a human donor with acute or convalescent COVID-19. The donor label of this sample is uncertain. CDR3 protein: CASSQEGLYGYTF. Written as DNA, the CDR3 is TGCGCCAGCAGCCAAGAGGGCCTCTATGGCTACACCTTC.